These 21 T cell receptor beta chains came from one sample sequenced in a study of shared clonotypes between healthy human individuals. Naivety among CD8 cells was defined by CD45RO negativity and positive CCR7 selection, thereby excluding terminally differentiated effector memory CD45RA+ cells. Clones were read by immunoSEQ multiplex PCR, and TCRdb kept only the in-frame ones, dropping some. The repertoire holds under 1 million clones, 85% to 95% seen once, with around 24% in the top ten. Input material: naive CD8+ T cells sorted from blood. These receptors originate from a man younger than 45 in good health.

This chain connects TRBV30 to TRBJ2-1; perhaps TRBD2 as D (5 bases). V lost 1 base and J 4 bases, leaving 11 bases between the germline ends. Germline-derived CDR1 and CDR2 are GTSNPN and SVGIG (reference sequence). The CDR3 extends over 14 amino acids. The CDR3 loop reads CAWSGGSTYNEQFF. Here the CDR3 DNA reads TGTGCCTGGAGTGGTGGGAGTACTTACAATGAGCAGTTCTTC.

The gene calls are TRBV2 and TRBJ2-3; 8 bases match TRBD1. V was clipped by 2 bases and J by 3 bases; unmatched bases: 13. CDR1 SNHLY and CDR2 FYNNEI come from the germline V gene. This CDR3 contains 18 residues. CDR3 residues: CASSERVSTGVQTDTQYF. The CDR3 DNA reads TGTGCCAGCAGTGAAAGGGTGTCGACAGGGGTACAGACAGATACGCAGTATTTT.

The chain joins TRBV7-9 to TRBJ1-5; TRBD1 might be the D (5 bases). Germline V lookup: CDR1 SEHNR, CDR2 FQNEAQ (reference sequence). V was cut by 5 bases and J by 0 bases, with 23 bases left in between. The CDR3 has 19 amino acids. The CDR3 is CASSPSPGTTNYSNQPQHF. DNA for the CDR3: TGTGCCAGCAGCCCATCTCCAGGGACGACCAACTATAGCAATCAGCCCCAGCATTTT.

The V and J genes are TRBV6-6 and TRBJ1-5; no reliable D call. The germline V and J ends were trimmed by 6 bases and 2 bases, with 14 bases remaining between them. The CDR3 contains 15 residues. The germline CDR1 and CDR2 sequences are MNHNY and SVGAGI (reference sequence). This CDR3 is CASSRAVEGNQPQHF. Written as DNA, the CDR3 is TGTGCCAGCAGCCGGGCCGTCGAGGGCAATCAGCCCCAGCATTTT.

This chain joins TRBV4-1 and TRBJ2-3, with D tentatively TRBD1 or TRBD2 (5 bases each). V dropped 4 bases and J dropped 5 bases, with 16 bases sitting between them. CDR3 length equals 15 residues. Germline loops: CDR1 MGHRA, CDR2 YSYEKL. CDR3 region: CASSPGAQYLDTQYF. The CDR3 DNA follows: TGCGCCAGCAGCCCCGGGGCCCAGTATCTAGATACGCAGTATTTT.

The J gene is TRBJ2-3, the V gene TRBV14, with 10 bases fitting TRBD2. The germline CDR1 and CDR2 sequences are SGHDN and FVKESK. This CDR3 contains 16 residues. The trim removed 0 bases at V and 11 bases at J, leaving 11 bases unmatched. Here the CDR3 reads CASSQDAPLWTSGQYF. As DNA, the CDR3 is TGTGCCAGCAGCCAAGATGCTCCCCTCTGGACTAGCGGGCAGTATTTT.

This chain links TRBV10-3 with TRBJ2-7; D is perhaps TRBD2 (6 bases). CDR3 length equals 15 residues. Germline CDR1 and CDR2: ENHRY and SYGVKD. Trimming left V 3 bases short and J 3 bases short, with 15 bases between. The CDR3 loop is CAISESGEHRYEQYF. The CDR3 nucleotides are TGTGCCATCAGTGAATCGGGAGAACATCGCTACGAGCAGTACTTC.

This chain connects TRBV5-1 to TRBJ2-2; D may correspond to TRBD1 or TRBD2 (7 bases each). The V and J ends lost 0 bases and 6 bases respectively, with 15 bases between them. The CDR3 spans 16 residues. Germline CDR1 reads SGHRS; CDR2 reads YFSETQ. CDR3 in DNA: TGCGCCAGCAGCTTGGCTAGCGGAGGGGGCCCCGGGGAGCTGTTTTTT. Translation gives CASSLASGGGPGELFF.

V and J are TRBV4-1 and TRBJ2-7; D uncertain. This CDR3 has 13 amino acids. Germline V lookup: CDR1 MGHRA, CDR2 YSYEKL. Between the trimmed V and J ends, which lost 2 bases and 2 bases, there was a span of 7 bases. The CDR3 nucleotides read TGCGCCAGCAGCCAACTTGAGGCCTACGAGCAGTACTTC. Translated: CASSQLEAYEQYF.

The chain is built from TRBV16 and TRBJ1-1; TRBD1 is a possible D gene (5 bases). V was cut by 0 bases and J by 0 bases, with 8 bases left in between. The V gene's germline CDR1 is KGHSY and CDR2 FQNENV. The CDR3 spans 15 residues. The CDR3, as DNA: TGTGCCAGCAGCCAATCGGACACCATGAACACTGAAGCTTTCTTT. This encodes CASSQSDTMNTEAFF.

The chain couples TRBV5-6 to TRBJ1-2, with D unclear. The CDR3 totals 16 residues. CDR1 is SGHDT, CDR2 YYEEEE, per germline. Trimming left V 1 base short and J 0 bases short, with 13 bases between. CDR3 protein: CASSLRAGGANYGYTF. The CDR3 DNA reads as TGTGCCAGCAGCTTGCGGGCGGGTGGGGCTAACTATGGCTACACCTTC.

V usage is TRBV5-6 and J usage is TRBJ2-1, with 7 bases identical to TRBD2. The trim removed 4 bases at V and 3 bases at J, leaving 7 bases unmatched. CDR1 SGHDT and CDR2 YYEEEE come from the germline V gene. This CDR3 spans 15 amino acids. In DNA, the CDR3 is TGTGCCAGCAGCGGCGGGGGTATCGGCTACAATGAGCAGTTCTTC. Amino acid sequence: CASSGGGIGYNEQFF.

The chain uses TRBV28 and TRBJ2-3; D may match TRBD1 or TRBD2 (5 bases each). Germline V gives CDR1 MDHEN, CDR2 SYDVKM. The CDR3 covers 15 residues. The V end lost 7 bases, the J end lost 3 bases, and 17 bases lay between the germline ends. The CDR3 here is CASTPPGPTTDTQYF. The CDR3 coding sequence is TGTGCCAGCACCCCTCCGGGACCAACTACAGATACGCAGTATTTT. Based on the CDR3 plus reference TRBV28 and TRBJ2-3, the full variable domain is DVKVTQSSRYLVKRTGEKVFLECVQDMDHENMFWYRQDPGLGLRLIYFSYDVKMKEKGDIPEGYSVSREKKERFSLILESASTNQTSMYLCASTPPGPTTDTQYFGPGTRLTVL.

The gene calls are TRBV5-6 and TRBJ2-3; D not resolved. CDR1 is SGHDT and CDR2 is YYEEEE in the germline V gene. The CDR3 spans 15 residues. The V and J ends lost 0 bases and 3 bases respectively, with 11 bases between them. The CDR3 region has the DNA TGTGCCAGCAGCTTGGGTGGGGTTCTGACAGATACGCAGTATTTT. This sequence encodes CASSLGGVLTDTQYF.

CDR3 loop: CASSLSPTWDGYTF. As DNA, the CDR3 is TGTGCCAGCAGTTTATCCCCGACTTGGGATGGCTACACCTTC. This chain uses TRBV27 with TRBJ1-2; no definite D call. Germline values: CDR1 MNHEY, CDR2 SMNVEV (reference sequence). This CDR3 region has 14 residues. Trimming pared 0 bases from V and 6 bases from J, leaving 11 bases between.

The rearrangement joins TRBV29-1 to TRBJ2-5; TRBD2 agrees at 7 bases. The trim removed 1 base at V and 0 bases at J, leaving 8 bases unmatched. CDR3 size: 16 residues. Germline V CDR1 and CDR2: SQVTM, ANQGSEA. In nucleotides, the CDR3 is TGCAGCGTTGAAGGGCTAGCGGACCCGTACCAAGAGACCCAGTACTTC. It codes for CSVEGLADPYQETQYF.

V and J are TRBV23-1 and TRBJ1-5; 10 bases line up with TRBD1. TRBV23-1 has ORF status, its function being uncertain. V dropped 4 bases and J dropped 6; count of bases not matched to a gene: 18. The CDR3 runs 19 residues. CDR3 in amino acids: CASSRISADRGQFAQPQHF. CDR3 nucleotide sequence: TGCGCCAGCAGTCGAATCTCCGCCGACAGGGGGCAATTCGCTCAGCCCCAGCATTTT.

The sample holds one count of this clone. The chain has TRBV5-5 and TRBJ2-7; TRBD1 matches at 7 bases. CDR1 and CDR2 from the germline V gene are SGHKS and YYEKEE (reference sequence). This CDR3 has 15 residues. With V trimmed by 3 bases and J by 3 bases, 9 bases remained unmatched. CDR3 bases: TGTGCCAGCAGCTATTTACGGGACAGTTACTACGAGCAGTACTTC. Translation: CASSYLRDSYYEQYF.

The chain combines TRBV2 with TRBJ2-1, with D maybe TRBD2 (5 bases). The CDR3 covers 14 residues. The ends were cut back, 8 bases at V and 5 bases at J, with 16 bases in the middle. Germline CDR1 and CDR2: SNHLY and FYNNEI. The CDR3 coding sequence is TGTGCCAGCCCAAGGCGGGCCAACCACAATGAGCAGTTCTTC. Protein: CASPRRANHNEQFF.

This clone was observed a single time. The chain employs TRBV7-9 and TRBJ2-7, with D tentatively TRBD2 (6 bases). CDR1 is SEHNR and CDR2 is FQNEAQ in the germline V gene (reference sequence). The CDR3 covers 13 residues. Trimming pared 5 bases from V and 10 bases from J, leaving 18 bases between. CDR3 sequence: CASSQGEVSGQYF. CDR3 sequence (DNA): TGTGCCAGCAGCCAAGGGGAGGTTAGCGGTCAGTACTTC.

In the case of this clone: Other DNA sequences within the sample encode an identical CDR3. This chain connects TRBV11-2 to TRBJ2-7; D is undetermined. V was cut by 3 bases and J by 3 bases, with 12 bases left in between. Germline V gene data show CDR1 as SGHAT and CDR2 as FQNNGV. The CDR3 is made up of 14 amino acids. CDR3 loop: CASSFYRDNYEQYF. For the CDR3, the DNA is TGTGCCAGCAGCTTTTACAGAGACAACTACGAGCAGTACTTC.